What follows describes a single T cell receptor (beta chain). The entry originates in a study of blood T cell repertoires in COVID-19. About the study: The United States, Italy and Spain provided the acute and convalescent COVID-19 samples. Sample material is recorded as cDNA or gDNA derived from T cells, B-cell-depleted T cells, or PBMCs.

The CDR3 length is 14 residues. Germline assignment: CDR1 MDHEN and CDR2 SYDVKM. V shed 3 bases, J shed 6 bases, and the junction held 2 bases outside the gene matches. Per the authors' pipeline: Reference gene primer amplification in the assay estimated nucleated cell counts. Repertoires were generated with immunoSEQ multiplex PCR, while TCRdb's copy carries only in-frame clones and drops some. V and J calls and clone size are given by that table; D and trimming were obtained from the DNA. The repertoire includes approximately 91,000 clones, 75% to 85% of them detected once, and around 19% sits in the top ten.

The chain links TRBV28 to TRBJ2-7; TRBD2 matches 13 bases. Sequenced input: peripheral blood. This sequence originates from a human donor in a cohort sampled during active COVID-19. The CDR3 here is CASSLGLAGPEQYF. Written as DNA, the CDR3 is TGTGCCAGCAGTTTGGGACTAGCGGGGCCCGAGCAGTACTTC.